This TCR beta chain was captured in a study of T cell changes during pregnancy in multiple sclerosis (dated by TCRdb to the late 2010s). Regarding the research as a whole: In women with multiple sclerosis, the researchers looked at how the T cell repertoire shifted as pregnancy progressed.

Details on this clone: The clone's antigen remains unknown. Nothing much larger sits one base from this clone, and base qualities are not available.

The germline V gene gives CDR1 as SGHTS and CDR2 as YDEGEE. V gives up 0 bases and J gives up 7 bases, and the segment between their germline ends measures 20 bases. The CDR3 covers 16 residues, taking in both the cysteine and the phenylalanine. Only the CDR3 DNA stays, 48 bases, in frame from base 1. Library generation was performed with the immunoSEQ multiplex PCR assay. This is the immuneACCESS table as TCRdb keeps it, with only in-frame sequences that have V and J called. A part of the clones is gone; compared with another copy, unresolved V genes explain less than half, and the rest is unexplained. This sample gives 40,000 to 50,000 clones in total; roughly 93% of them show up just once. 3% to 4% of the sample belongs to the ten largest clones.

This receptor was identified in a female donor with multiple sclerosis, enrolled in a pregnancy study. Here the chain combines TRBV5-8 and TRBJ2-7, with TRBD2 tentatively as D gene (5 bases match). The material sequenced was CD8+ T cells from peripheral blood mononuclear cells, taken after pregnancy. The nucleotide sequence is TGTGCCAGCAGCTTGGAGGGTGCCTTCGTCGGCGGGGAGCAGTACTTC. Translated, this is CASSLEGAFVGGEQYF.